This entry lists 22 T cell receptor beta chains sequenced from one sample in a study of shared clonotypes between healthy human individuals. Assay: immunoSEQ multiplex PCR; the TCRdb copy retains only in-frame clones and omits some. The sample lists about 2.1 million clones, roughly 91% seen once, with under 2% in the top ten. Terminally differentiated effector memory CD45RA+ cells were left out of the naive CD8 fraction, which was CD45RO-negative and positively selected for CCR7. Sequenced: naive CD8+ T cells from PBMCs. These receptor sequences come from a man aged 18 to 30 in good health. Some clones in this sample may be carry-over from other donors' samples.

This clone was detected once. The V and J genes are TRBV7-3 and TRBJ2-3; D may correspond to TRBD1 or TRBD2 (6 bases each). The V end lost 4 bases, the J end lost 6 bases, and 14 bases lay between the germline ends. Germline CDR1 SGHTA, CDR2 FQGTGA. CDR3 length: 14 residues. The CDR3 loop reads CASSSLGGRDTQYF. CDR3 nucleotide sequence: TGTGCCAGCAGCTCCCTAGGGGGGCGCGATACGCAGTATTTT.

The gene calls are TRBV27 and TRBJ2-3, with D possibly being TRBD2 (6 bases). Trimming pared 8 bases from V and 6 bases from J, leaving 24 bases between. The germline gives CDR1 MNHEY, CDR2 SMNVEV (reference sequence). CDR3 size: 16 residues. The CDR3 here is CASYQGPGVAWDTQYF. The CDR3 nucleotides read TGTGCCAGCTACCAAGGGCCGGGGGTAGCTTGGGATACGCAGTATTTT.

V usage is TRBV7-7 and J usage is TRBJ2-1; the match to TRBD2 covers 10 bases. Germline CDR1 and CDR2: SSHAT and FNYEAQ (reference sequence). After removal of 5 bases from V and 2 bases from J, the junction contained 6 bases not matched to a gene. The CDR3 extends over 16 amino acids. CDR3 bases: TGTGCCAGCAGCAAACTAGCGGGACTGGCCTACAATGAGCAGTTCTTC. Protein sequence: CASSKLAGLAYNEQFF.

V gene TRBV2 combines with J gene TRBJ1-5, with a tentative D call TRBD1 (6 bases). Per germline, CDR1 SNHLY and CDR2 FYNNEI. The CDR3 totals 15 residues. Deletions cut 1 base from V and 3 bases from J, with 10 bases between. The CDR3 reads CASSEGDTPNQPQHF. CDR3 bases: TGTGCCAGCAGTGAAGGGGACACTCCCAATCAGCCCCAGCATTTT.

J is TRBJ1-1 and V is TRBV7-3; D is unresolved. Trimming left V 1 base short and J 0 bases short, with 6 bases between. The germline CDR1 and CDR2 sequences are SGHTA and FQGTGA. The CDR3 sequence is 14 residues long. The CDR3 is CASSLSGMNTEAFF. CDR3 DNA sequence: TGTGCCAGCAGCTTAAGTGGGATGAACACTGAAGCTTTCTTT.

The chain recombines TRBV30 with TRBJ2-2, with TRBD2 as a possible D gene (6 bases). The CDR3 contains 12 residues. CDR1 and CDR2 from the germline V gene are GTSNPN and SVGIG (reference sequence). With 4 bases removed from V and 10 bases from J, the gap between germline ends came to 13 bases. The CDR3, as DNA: TGTGCCTGGACCGTACTAGCAGCGGAGCTGTTTTTT. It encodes CAWTVLAAELFF.

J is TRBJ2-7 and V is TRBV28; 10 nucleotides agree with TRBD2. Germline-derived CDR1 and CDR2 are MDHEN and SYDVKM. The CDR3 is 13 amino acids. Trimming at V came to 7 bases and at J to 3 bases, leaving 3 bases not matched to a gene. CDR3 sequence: CASKPSGSYEQYF. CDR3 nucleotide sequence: TGTGCCAGCAAACCTAGCGGGAGCTACGAGCAGTACTTC.

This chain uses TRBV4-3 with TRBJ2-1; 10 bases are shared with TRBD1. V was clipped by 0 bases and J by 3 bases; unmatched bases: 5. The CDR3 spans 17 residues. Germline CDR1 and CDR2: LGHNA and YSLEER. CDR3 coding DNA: TGCGCCAGCAGCCAAGATGACAGGGGGCGAAACTACAATGAGCAGTTCTTC. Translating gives CASSQDDRGRNYNEQFF.

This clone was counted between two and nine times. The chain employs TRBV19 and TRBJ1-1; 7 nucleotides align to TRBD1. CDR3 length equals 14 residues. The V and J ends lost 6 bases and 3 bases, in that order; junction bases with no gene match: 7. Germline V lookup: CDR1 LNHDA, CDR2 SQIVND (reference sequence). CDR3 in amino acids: CASSPGGEDTEAFF. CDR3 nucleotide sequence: TGTGCCAGTAGCCCAGGGGGAGAGGACACTGAAGCTTTCTTT. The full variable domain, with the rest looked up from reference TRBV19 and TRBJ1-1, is DGGITQSPKYLFRKEGQNVTLSCEQNLNHDAMYWYRQDPGQGLRLIYYSQIVNDFQKGDIAEGYSVSREKKESFPLTVTSAQKNPTAFYLCASSPGGEDTEAFFGQGTRLTVV.

In DNA form, the CDR3 reads TGCGCCAGCAGCCCCGTCGGCAGGGGGCTGGACGAGCAGTACTTC. This gives the protein CASSPVGRGLDEQYF. This rearrangement joins TRBV5-1 to TRBJ2-7; 8 positions match TRBD1. The germline gives CDR1 SGHRS, CDR2 YFSETQ. V lost 4 bases to trimming and J lost 5 bases; unmatched junction nucleotides: 11. The CDR3 has 15 amino acids.

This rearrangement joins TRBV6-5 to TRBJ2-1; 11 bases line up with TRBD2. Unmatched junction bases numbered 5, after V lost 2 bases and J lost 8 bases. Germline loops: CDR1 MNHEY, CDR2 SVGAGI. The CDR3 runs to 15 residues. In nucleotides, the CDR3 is TGTGCCAGCAGTTACGCGACTAGCGGGATTCATGAGCAGTTCTTC. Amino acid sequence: CASSYATSGIHEQFF.

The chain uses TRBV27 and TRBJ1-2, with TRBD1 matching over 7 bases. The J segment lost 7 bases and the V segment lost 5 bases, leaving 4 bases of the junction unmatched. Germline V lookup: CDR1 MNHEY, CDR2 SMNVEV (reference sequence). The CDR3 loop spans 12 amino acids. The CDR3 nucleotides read TGTGCCAGCAGTCCCACAGGGGCTGGCTACACCTTC. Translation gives CASSPTGAGYTF.

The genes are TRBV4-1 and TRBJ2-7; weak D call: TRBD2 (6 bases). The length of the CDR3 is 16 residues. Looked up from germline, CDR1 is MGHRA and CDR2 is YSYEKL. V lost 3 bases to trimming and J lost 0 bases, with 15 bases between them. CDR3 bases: TGCGCCAGCAGCCACTTAGTGGGTAGCGGCTCCTACGAGCAGTACTTC. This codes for CASSHLVGSGSYEQYF.

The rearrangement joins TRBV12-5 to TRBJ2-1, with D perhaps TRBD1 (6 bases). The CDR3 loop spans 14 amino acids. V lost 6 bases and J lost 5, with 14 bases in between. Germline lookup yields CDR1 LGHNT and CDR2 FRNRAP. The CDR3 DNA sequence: TGTGCTAGTGGCCATGGACCAGGGGACAATGAGCAGTTCTTC. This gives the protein CASGHGPGDNEQFF.

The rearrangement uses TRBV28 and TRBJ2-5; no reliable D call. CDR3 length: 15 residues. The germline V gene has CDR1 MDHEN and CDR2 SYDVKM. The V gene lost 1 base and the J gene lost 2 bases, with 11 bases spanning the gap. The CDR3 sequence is CASSLFVTTQETQYF. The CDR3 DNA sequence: TGTGCCAGCAGTTTATTCGTTACTACTCAAGAGACCCAGTACTTC.

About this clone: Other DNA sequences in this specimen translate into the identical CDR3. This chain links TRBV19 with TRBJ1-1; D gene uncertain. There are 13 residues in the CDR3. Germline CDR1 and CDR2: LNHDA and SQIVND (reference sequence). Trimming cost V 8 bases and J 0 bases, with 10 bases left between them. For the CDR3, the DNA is TGTGCCAGTTCACCAGTTATGAACACTGAAGCTTTCTTT. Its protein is CASSPVMNTEAFF.

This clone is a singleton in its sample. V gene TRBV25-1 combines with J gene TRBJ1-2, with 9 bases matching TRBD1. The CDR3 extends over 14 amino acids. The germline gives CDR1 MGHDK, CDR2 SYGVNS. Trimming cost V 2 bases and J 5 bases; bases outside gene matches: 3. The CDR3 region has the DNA TGTGCCAGCAGTGAAGGGGACAGGGATTATGGCTACACCTTC. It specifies CASSEGDRDYGYTF.

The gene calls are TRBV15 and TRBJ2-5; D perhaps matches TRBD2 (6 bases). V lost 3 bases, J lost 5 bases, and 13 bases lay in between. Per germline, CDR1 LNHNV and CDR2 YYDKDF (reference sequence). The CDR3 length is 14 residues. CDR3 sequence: CATSSVGGHETQYF. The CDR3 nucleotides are TGTGCCACCAGCAGTGTCGGAGGGCACGAGACCCAGTACTTC.

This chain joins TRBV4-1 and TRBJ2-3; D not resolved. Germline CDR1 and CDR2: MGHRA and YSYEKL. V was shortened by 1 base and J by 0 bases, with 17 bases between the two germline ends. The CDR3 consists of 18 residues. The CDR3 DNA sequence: TGCGCCAGCAGCCAAGTGCGGCAAAGCCTCACTAGCACAGATACGCAGTATTTT. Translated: CASSQVRQSLTSTDTQYF.

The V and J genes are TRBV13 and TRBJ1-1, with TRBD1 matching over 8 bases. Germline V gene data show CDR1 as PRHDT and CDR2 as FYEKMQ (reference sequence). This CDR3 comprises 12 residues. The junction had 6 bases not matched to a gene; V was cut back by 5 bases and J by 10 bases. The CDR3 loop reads CASSPFGTGAFF. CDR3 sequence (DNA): TGTGCCAGCAGCCCATTCGGGACAGGAGCTTTCTTT.

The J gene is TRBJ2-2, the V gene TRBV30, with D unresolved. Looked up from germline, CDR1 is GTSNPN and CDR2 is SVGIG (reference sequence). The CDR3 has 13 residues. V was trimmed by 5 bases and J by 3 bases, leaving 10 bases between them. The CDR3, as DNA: TGTGCCTGGGACCCCCAAGACACCGGGGAGCTGTTTTTT. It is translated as CAWDPQDTGELFF. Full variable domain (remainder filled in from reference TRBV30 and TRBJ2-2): SQTIHQWPATLVQPVGSPLSLECTVEGTSNPNLYWYRQAAGRGLQLLFYSVGIGQISSEVPQNLSASRPQDRQFILSSKKLLLSDSGFYLCAWDPQDTGELFFGEGSRLTVL.

The CDR3 DNA sequence: TGTGCCAGCAGTTTGAACCCCCAGGGTCAGAGGACTGAAGCTTTCTTT. The encoded protein is CASSLNPQGQRTEAFF. The J gene is TRBJ1-1, the V gene TRBV27, with D possibly matching TRBD1 (5 bases). The CDR3 contains 16 residues. The germline V gene has CDR1 MNHEY and CDR2 SMNVEV (reference sequence). V dropped 3 bases and J dropped 5 bases, with 19 bases sitting between them.